Presented here are 21 T cell receptor beta chains from one specimen sequenced in a study of T cell responses to AZD1222 COVID-19 vaccine. The table came from immunoSEQ multiplex PCR; TCRdb's copy has only in-frame clones and leaves some out. This table holds about 140,000 clones, 90% found once. Sequencing used peripheral blood, obtained on day 0 of AZD1222 vaccination. These receptors came from an adult in good health.

The chain employs TRBV27 and TRBJ2-7; 7 bases map to TRBD2. Germline loops: CDR1 MNHEY, CDR2 SMNVEV (reference sequence). The CDR3 contains 16 residues. The V and J ends lost 2 bases and 0 bases, in that order; junction bases with no gene match: 7. Here the CDR3 reads CASSLIGGEGSYEQYF. The CDR3 nucleotides read TGTGCCAGCAGTTTAATTGGGGGGGAGGGCTCCTACGAGCAGTACTTC.

The rearrangement links TRBV30 to TRBJ2-3; D perhaps matches TRBD2 (6 bases). Between the trimmed V and J ends, which lost 1 base and 5 bases, there was a span of 10 bases. This CDR3 comprises 13 residues. The germline CDR1 and CDR2 sequences are GTSNPN and SVGIG (reference sequence). The CDR3 here is CAWSAGRIDTQYF. The CDR3 DNA follows: TGTGCCTGGAGTGCGGGGAGGATAGATACGCAGTATTTT.

The chain has TRBV14 and TRBJ2-3; D gene unclear. Trimming removed 2 bases at V and 6 bases at J, with 12 bases between. The CDR3 has 14 residues. From germline, CDR1 is SGHDN and CDR2 FVKESK. The CDR3, as DNA: TGTGCCAGCAGCCAAAGGTTGGTGATGGATACGCAGTATTTT. It codes for CASSQRLVMDTQYF.

This chain joins TRBV4-2 and TRBJ2-1; TRBD2 agrees at 14 bases. This CDR3 is 17 amino acids long. V trimming: 0 bases; J trimming: 6 bases; junction bases outside the gene matches: 4. The germline V gene has CDR1 LGHNA and CDR2 YNFKEQ. The CDR3 DNA follows: TGTGCCAGCAGCCAAGATCCCGGGACTAGCGGGGGCAATGAGCAGTTCTTC. This sequence encodes CASSQDPGTSGGNEQFF.

The chain employs TRBV10-3 and TRBJ1-4; TRBD1 is a possible D gene (5 bases). The CDR3 extends over 14 amino acids. Per the germline V gene, CDR1 is ENHRY and CDR2 is SYGVKD. Trimming took off 4 bases at V and 3 bases at J, with 9 bases between the two ends. The CDR3 nucleotides read TGTGCCATCAGTGGAGGGGCCTCTAATGAAAAACTGTTTTTT. It translates to CAISGGASNEKLFF.

The V and J genes are TRBV19 and TRBJ2-6; unclear D gene. V lost 5 bases and J lost 1, with 9 bases in between. CDR1 and CDR2 from the germline V gene are LNHDA and SQIVND (reference sequence). The CDR3 length is 15 residues. CDR3: CASSVAGSGANVLTF. CDR3 in DNA: TGTGCCAGTAGTGTGGCAGGTTCTGGGGCCAACGTCCTGACTTTC.

CDR3 protein: CASSVGPGAGAFGTQYF. The CDR3 DNA is TGTGCCAGCAGCGTAGGTCCCGGGGCGGGAGCATTTGGTACGCAGTATTTT. The chain carries TRBV9 and TRBJ2-3; the match to TRBD2 covers 7 bases. The CDR3 loop spans 17 amino acids. CDR1 and CDR2 from the germline V gene are SGDLS and YYNGEE. J lost 8 bases, V lost 0 bases, and 15 bases had no gene match.

This rearrangement joins TRBV15 to TRBJ1-2; TRBD1 might be the D (5 bases). Germline-derived CDR1 and CDR2 are LNHNV and YYDKDF (reference sequence). The V and J ends lost 4 bases and 4 bases respectively, with 10 bases between them. This CDR3 is 13 amino acids long. In DNA, the CDR3 is TGTGCCACCAGCAACGCAGGGAGCTATGGCTACACCTTC. It is translated as CATSNAGSYGYTF.

The CDR3 protein is CASRGRRLVDQPQHF. CDR3 in DNA: TGTGCCAGCAGAGGACGGAGATTAGTGGATCAGCCCCAGCATTTT. The chain links TRBV2 to TRBJ1-5; D call uncertain. CDR1 SNHLY and CDR2 FYNNEI come from the germline V gene. V dropped 6 bases and J dropped 5 bases, with 17 bases sitting between them. This CDR3 is built from 15 residues.

This chain uses TRBV4-3 with TRBJ2-1; 12 bases agree with TRBD2. V lost 0 bases, J lost 4 bases, and 1 base stayed unmatched. The CDR3 length is 16 residues. The V gene's germline CDR1 is LGHNA and CDR2 YSLEER. The CDR3 nucleotides read TGCGCCAGCAGCCAAGAGACTAGCGGGAGATACAATGAGCAGTTCTTC. Amino acids: CASSQETSGRYNEQFF.

The chain recombines TRBV30 with TRBJ2-7, with TRBD1 matching 7 bases. CDR1 GTSNPN and CDR2 SVGIG come from the germline V gene (reference sequence). V gave up 2 bases and J gave up 7 bases; unmatched junction bases: 8. The CDR3 length is 13 residues. The CDR3 nucleotides are TGTGCCTGGAGTTGGACAGGTAGGAGGGAGCAGTACTTC. Its protein product is CAWSWTGRREQYF.

This chain joins TRBV7-3 and TRBJ2-7; D unresolved. This CDR3 has 15 residues. Looked up from germline, CDR1 is SGHTA and CDR2 is FQGTGA. V lost 1 base and J lost 4, with 14 bases in between. The CDR3 loop is CASSLSDSYVYEQYF. DNA of the CDR3: TGTGCCAGCAGCTTAAGTGACTCCTATGTATACGAGCAGTACTTC.

This clone was counted a single time. V is TRBV19 and J is TRBJ1-3; tentative D call: TRBD1 (5 bases). Trimming removed 4 bases at V and 0 bases at J, with 16 bases between. CDR1 LNHDA and CDR2 SQIVND come from the germline V gene (reference sequence). The CDR3 runs 17 residues. The CDR3 here is CASSSMVDRASGNTIYF. CDR3 DNA: TGTGCCAGTAGTAGTATGGTCGACAGAGCCTCTGGAAACACCATATATTTT.

J is TRBJ2-7 and V is TRBV6-2 or TRBV6-3; D is possibly TRBD1 or TRBD2 (5 bases each). Germline lookup yields CDR1 MNHEY and CDR2 SVGEGT. The CDR3 contains 14 residues. Trimming removed 2 bases from V and 7 bases from J, with 15 bases in between. The CDR3, as DNA: TGTGCCAGCAGTTACCCAGGACTCAACAGGGAGCAGTACTTC. This codes for CASSYPGLNREQYF.

V usage is TRBV27 and J usage is TRBJ1-1, with D uncertain. This CDR3 spans 14 amino acids. Deletions cut 2 bases from V and 1 base from J, with 8 bases between. Germline V lookup: CDR1 MNHEY, CDR2 SMNVEV (reference sequence). In DNA form, the CDR3 reads TGTGCCAGCAGTTTAGGCAGACAGAACACTGAAGCTTTCTTT. Amino acid sequence: CASSLGRQNTEAFF.

The rearrangement links TRBV3-1 (or the pseudogene TRBV3-2) to TRBJ1-6; D might be TRBD1 (5 bases). Germline loops: CDR1 LGHDT, CDR2 YNNKEL (reference sequence). Trimming stripped 1 base from V and 6 bases from J, with 16 bases between. This CDR3 is 17 amino acids long. CDR3 coding DNA: TGTGCCAGCAGCCAAGTTAGCACAGGCGGGATTAATTCACCCCTCCACTTT. It encodes CASSQVSTGGINSPLHF.

The J gene is TRBJ1-4, the V gene TRBV14, with TRBD1 matching 7 bases. This CDR3 has 15 amino acids. CDR1 is SGHDN and CDR2 is FVKESK in the germline V gene. V was clipped by 1 base and J by 8 bases; unmatched bases: 7. CDR3 residues: CASSQVTGAQEKLFF. The DNA for the CDR3 is TGTGCCAGCAGCCAAGTTACAGGGGCTCAAGAAAAACTGTTTTTT.

The chain is built from TRBV12-3 or TRBV12-4 and TRBJ1-6; D ambiguous. Trimming removed 10 bases at V and 10 bases at J, with 14 bases between. The CDR3 length is 12 residues. CDR3 DNA sequence: TGTGCCACCAAAACCGGGCCCTCACCCCTCCACTTT. Translated, it gives CATKTGPSPLHF.

V is TRBV27 and J is TRBJ2-7; D may be TRBD1 or TRBD2 (5 bases each). Germline assignment: CDR1 MNHEY and CDR2 SMNVEV (reference sequence). The ends were cut back, 5 bases at V and 2 bases at J, with 10 bases in the middle. This CDR3 region has 13 residues. CDR3 nucleotides: TGTGCCAGCAGTGTGGGACCGACCTACGAGCAGTACTTC. Its translation is CASSVGPTYEQYF.

The CDR3, as DNA: TGTGCCAGCAGTGAAGCGCTTAGGGGTTCCGGGGAGCTGTTTTTT. Amino acid sequence: CASSEALRGSGELFF. The chain has TRBV2 and TRBJ2-2; the D gene is possibly TRBD1 (5 bases). V was shortened by 0 bases and J by 6 bases, with 11 bases between the two germline ends. The CDR3 runs 15 residues. CDR1 SNHLY and CDR2 FYNNEI come from the germline V gene. The entire variable domain, with the rest obtained from reference TRBV2 and TRBJ2-2, is as follows: EPEVTQTPSHQVTQMGQEVILRCVPISNHLYFYWYRQILGQKVEFLVSFYNNEISEKSEIFDDQFSVERPDGSNFTLKIRSTKLEDSAMYFCASSEALRGSGELFFGEGSRLTVL.

The sample holds one count of this clone. The chain is built from TRBV19 and TRBJ2-7, with 10 positions matching TRBD1. The CDR3 spans 12 residues. The V gene's germline CDR1 is LNHDA and CDR2 SQIVND (reference sequence). The V gene end was trimmed by 4 bases and the J gene end by 10 bases; junction bases not matched to a gene: 4. The CDR3 DNA sequence: TGTGCCAGTAGTAAGACAGGGGGCGCACAGTACTTC. It translates to CASSKTGGAQYF. Looking up the rest from reference TRBV19 and TRBJ2-7 gives the full variable domain: DGGITQSPKYLFRKEGQNVTLSCEQNLNHDAMYWYRQDPGQGLRLIYYSQIVNDFQKGDIAEGYSVSREKKESFPLTVTSAQKNPTAFYLCASSKTGGAQYFGPGTRLTVT.